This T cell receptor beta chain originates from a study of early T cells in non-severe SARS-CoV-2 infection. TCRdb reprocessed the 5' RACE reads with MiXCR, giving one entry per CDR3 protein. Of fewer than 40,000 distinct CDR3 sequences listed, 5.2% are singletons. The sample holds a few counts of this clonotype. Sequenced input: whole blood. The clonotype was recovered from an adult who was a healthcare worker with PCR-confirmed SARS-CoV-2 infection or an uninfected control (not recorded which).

CDR3 DNA sequence: TGTGCCAGCAGCCCCCGGACAGGGGACATGAACACTGAAGCTTTCTTT. Its translation: CASSPRTGDMNTEAFF. The chain couples TRBV13 to TRBJ1-1; 9 bases match TRBD1. The V segment lost 5 bases and the J segment 0 bases; nucleotides outside the gene matches: 7. Germline V CDR1 and CDR2: PRHDT, FYEKMQ (reference sequence). The CDR3 length is 16 residues.